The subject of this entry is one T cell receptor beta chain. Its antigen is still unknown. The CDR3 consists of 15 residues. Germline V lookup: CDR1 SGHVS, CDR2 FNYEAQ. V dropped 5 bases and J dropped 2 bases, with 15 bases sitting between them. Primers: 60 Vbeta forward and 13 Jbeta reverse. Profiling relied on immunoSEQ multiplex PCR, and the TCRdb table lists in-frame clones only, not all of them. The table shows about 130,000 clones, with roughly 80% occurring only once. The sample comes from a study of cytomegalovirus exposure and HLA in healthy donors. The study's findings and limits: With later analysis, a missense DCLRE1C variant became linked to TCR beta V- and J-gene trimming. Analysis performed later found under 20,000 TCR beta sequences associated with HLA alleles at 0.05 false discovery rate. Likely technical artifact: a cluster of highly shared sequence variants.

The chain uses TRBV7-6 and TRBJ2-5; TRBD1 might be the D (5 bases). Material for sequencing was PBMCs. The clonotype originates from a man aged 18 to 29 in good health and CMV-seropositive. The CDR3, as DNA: TGTGCCAGCAGCGCCAGGACAAGCACGCAAGAGACCCAGTACTTC. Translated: CASSARTSTQETQYF.